These 5 T cell receptor beta chains were sequenced from one sample in a study of blood T cell repertoires in COVID-19. Some clones are missing from TCRdb's copy, which holds only in-frame ones; the method was immunoSEQ multiplex PCR. The table has fewer than 300,000 clones, approximately 85% seen once. Source material: peripheral blood. The receptor set was obtained from a man aged 50 or older with active or convalescent COVID-19.

The chain has TRBV6-5 and TRBJ2-1; the match to TRBD2 covers 8 bases. Trimming took 4 bases from V and 2 from J; bases not matched to a gene: 7. The CDR3 totals 16 residues. Germline loops: CDR1 MNHEY, CDR2 SVGAGI. CDR3 DNA sequence: TGTGCCAGCAGTTCCCGGACTAGCCCAACCTACAATGAGCAGTTCTTC. Amino acid sequence: CASSSRTSPTYNEQFF.

This sequence joins TRBV18 and TRBJ2-4; D uncertain. The CDR3 is 14 residues long. The germline V gene encodes CDR1 KGHSH and CDR2 LQKENI. V was clipped by 0 bases and J by 8 bases, with 11 bases between them. The DNA for the CDR3 is TGTGCCAGCTCACCACCGGGCAGTATGGACATTCAGTACTTC. It specifies CASSPPGSMDIQYF.

The chain employs TRBV7-9 and TRBJ1-2; D might be TRBD1 (5 bases). This CDR3 comprises 12 residues. The germline gives CDR1 SEHNR, CDR2 FQNEAQ (reference sequence). V lost 5 bases and J 8 bases, leaving 12 bases between the germline ends. For the CDR3, the DNA is TGTGCCAGCAGCCTAGGGGCTTACGGCTACACCTTC. This encodes CASSLGAYGYTF.

CDR3 protein: CASNPGQGNTIYF. DNA for the CDR3: TGTGCCAGCAACCCCGGACAAGGAAACACCATATATTTT. The rearrangement uses TRBV6-4 and TRBJ1-3, with D possibly being TRBD1 (5 bases). V was trimmed by 7 bases and J by 4 bases, leaving 11 bases between them. There are 13 residues in the CDR3. Germline-derived CDR1 and CDR2 are MRHNA and SNTAGT.

CDR3 protein: CASRGTGPTIETQYF. The CDR3 DNA reads TGTGCCAGCAGAGGGACAGGACCGACGATCGAGACCCAGTACTTC. The V call is TRBV28, the J call TRBJ2-5, with TRBD1 matching 8 bases. Germline V gene sequence: CDR1 MDHEN, CDR2 SYDVKM. There are 15 residues in the CDR3. V shed 6 bases, J shed 5 bases, and the junction held 11 bases outside the gene matches.